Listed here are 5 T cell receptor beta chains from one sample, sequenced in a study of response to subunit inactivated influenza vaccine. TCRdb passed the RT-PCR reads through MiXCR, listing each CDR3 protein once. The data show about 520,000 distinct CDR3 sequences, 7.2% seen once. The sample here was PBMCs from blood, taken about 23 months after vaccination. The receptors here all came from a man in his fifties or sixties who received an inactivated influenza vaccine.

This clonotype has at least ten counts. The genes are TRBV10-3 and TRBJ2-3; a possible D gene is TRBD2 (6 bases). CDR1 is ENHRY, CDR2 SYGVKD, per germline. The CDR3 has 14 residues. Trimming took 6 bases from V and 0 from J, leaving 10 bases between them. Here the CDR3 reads CAISTGGSTDTQYF. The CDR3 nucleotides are TGTGCCATCAGCACCGGGGGAAGCACAGATACGCAGTATTTT.

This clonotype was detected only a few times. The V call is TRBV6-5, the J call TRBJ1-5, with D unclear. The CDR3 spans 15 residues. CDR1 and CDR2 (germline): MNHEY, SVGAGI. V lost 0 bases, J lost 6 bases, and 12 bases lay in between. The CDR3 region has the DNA TGTGCCAGCAGTTACTCGAACCCTGGTGTTCAGCCCCAGCATTTT. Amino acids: CASSYSNPGVQPQHF.

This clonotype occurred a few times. CDR3 sequence (DNA): TGTGCCAGCAGCTTCGGACAGGGGGCGACTGGGGCCAACGTCCTGACTTTC. Its protein is CASSFGQGATGANVLTF. This chain joins TRBV5-4 and TRBJ2-6, with TRBD1 matching 11 bases. This CDR3 has 17 amino acids. Trimming at V came to 2 bases and at J to 2 bases, leaving 3 bases not matched to a gene. Germline-derived CDR1 and CDR2 are SGHNT and YYREEE (reference sequence).

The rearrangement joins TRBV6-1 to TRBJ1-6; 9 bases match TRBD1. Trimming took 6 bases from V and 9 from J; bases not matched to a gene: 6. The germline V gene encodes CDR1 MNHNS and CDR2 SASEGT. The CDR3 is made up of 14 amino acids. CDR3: CASSTGTGSSPLHF. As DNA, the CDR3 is TGTGCCAGCAGCACCGGGACAGGGAGTTCACCCCTCCACTTT.

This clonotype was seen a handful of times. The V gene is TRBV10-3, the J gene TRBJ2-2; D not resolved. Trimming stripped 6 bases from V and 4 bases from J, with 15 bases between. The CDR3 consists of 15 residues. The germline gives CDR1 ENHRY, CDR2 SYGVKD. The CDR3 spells CAIRGNSSSTGELFF. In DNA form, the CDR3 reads TGTGCCATCAGAGGCAACTCCAGTTCCACCGGGGAGCTGTTTTTT.